Sequencing of this T cell receptor (beta chain) was carried out in a study of OX40 agonist ivuxolimab in advanced cancers. Study-wide context: Ivuxolimab, which targeted the costimulatory receptor OX40 (CD134), was an agonistic, fully human IgG2 monoclonal antibody. Intravenous ivuxolimab was administered to patients every 2 weeks at six dose levels: 0.01, 0.1, 0.3, 1.5, 3 and 10 mg/kg. Of the roughly 50 dose-escalation patients, hepatocellular carcinoma was present in roughly 19, melanoma in about 15, renal cell carcinoma in 9 and head and neck cancer in 9. In the dose-escalation cohort, approximately 83% of patients were male, and the mean age was around 60 years with a range of about 23 to 79. Prior anti-PD-1, anti-PD-L1 or anti-CTLA-4 therapy was permitted, and checkpoint inhibitors had been received by around 40% of dose-escalation patients. Three dose-escalation patients achieved partial responses, one with hepatocellular carcinoma and two with cutaneous melanoma. Peripheral TCRbeta sequencing aimed to test whether ivuxolimab altered TCR sequence diversity and caused clonal T-cell expansion. The paper reports the monotherapy dose-escalation portion (N of about 50 patients) of the phase I ivuxolimab trial. The full study reports these points: In the 0.1-3.0 mg/kg groups, partial responders had among the lowest normalized peripheral clonal expansion, particularly in CD8+ T cells. At doses from 0.1 to 3.0 mg/kg, clonal expansion was seen in both CD4+ and CD8+ blood T cells between baseline and week 6. After ivuxolimab, more expanded clones were found on average in CD8+ T cells than in CD4+ T cells. Antigen specificity was not determined for the clonally expanded peripheral T cells. Low levels of normalized T-cell clonal expansion were also shown by some nonresponding patients.

In the case of this clone: There is no known antigen for this receptor. No per-base quality is available; no much larger clone lies one base away.

The trial excluded patients who had a history of autoimmune disease or who were on systemic immunosuppression. Peripheral blood for TCR sequencing was drawn from every dose cohort at baseline, at cycle 4 day 1 and at cycle 7 day 1. Samples were obtained from an open-label, multicenter, first-in-human phase I dose-escalation trial of ivuxolimab. The trial enrolled adults with locally advanced or metastatic head and neck squamous cell, hepatocellular, melanoma or renal cell carcinoma. Before TCR sequencing, CD4+ T cells and CD8+ T cells from peripheral blood were sorted into separate populations. Genomic DNA was extracted from sorted cells for sequencing of the TCRbeta CDR3 region. The immunoSEQ Assay was used for sequencing of TCRbeta CDR3 regions. This immuneACCESS table, as held by TCRdb, lists in-frame sequences with V and J called but not all clones. Of the missing ones, under half trace to an unresolved V gene in checked studies; the others have no known cause. This sample has more than 80,000 clones in its table, and 75% to 95% of those were observed once. About 1.7% of the sample is held by the ten biggest clonotypes.

Sequences MDHEN (CDR1) and SYDVKM (CDR2) are obtained from the germline V gene. The CDR3, cysteine through phenylalanine, is 11 amino acids long. Of all the DNA, just the CDR3 is kept, 33 bases in frame from base 1. The V and J ends are trimmed by 5 bases and 15 bases, leaving 14 bases between them. This receptor was taken from an adult with an advanced solid tumor such as melanoma, head and neck, liver or kidney cancer. Here the chain combines TRBV28 and TRBJ2-1; perhaps TRBD2 is the D gene, with 5 bases matching. The specimen was CD4+ or CD8+ T cells sorted from blood, collected in a trial of the OX40 agonist ivuxolimab. The encoded CDR3 is CASSTPGTRFF. The DNA is as follows: TGTGCCAGCAGTACTCCGGGAACCCGGTTCTTC.